This T cell receptor (beta chain) was found in a study of CD8 T cells in Susac syndrome. From blood CD8+ and CD4+ T cells, the TCR beta chain was sequenced. With random hexamers, reverse transcription was performed on roughly 0.5 to 1 ug of RNA. Multiplex immunoSEQ PCR targeted 54 Vbeta and 13 Jbeta TCR beta segments. One entry per CDR3 protein results from TCRdb running MiXCR on the immunoSEQ multiplex PCR reads. Here the sample spans roughly 400,000 distinct CDR3 sequences, more than 80% being singletons. This CDR3 has 14 amino acids. V was trimmed by 4 bases and J by 8 bases, leaving 16 bases between them. Germline CDR1 and CDR2: SGDLS and YYNGEE.

The chain couples TRBV9 to TRBJ2-1; D is unclear. This sequence originates from a human donor with multiple sclerosis. The sequencing input was CD8+ T cells from PBMCs. CDR3 nucleotides: TGTGCCAGCAGCCGCGGTTATCCCGGCGATGAGCAGTTCTTC. Its protein product is CASSRGYPGDEQFF.